What follows describes a single T cell receptor beta chain. This entry is derived from a study of blood T cell repertoires in COVID-19. Study summary: The samples span acute and convalescent COVID-19 from the United States, Italy and Spain. The cDNA or gDNA used as material had been derived from T cells, B-cell-depleted T cells, or PBMCs.

How the authors handled the data: For nucleated cells, counts were estimated from reference gene primer amplification. TCRdb keeps only in-frame clones here, not all; method: immunoSEQ multiplex PCR. V and J calls and clone size come straight from that table; D and trimming were deduced from the DNA. The table includes about 63,000 clones, around three quarters detected once. Sample: peripheral blood. The sequence derives from a human donor in a cohort sampled during active COVID-19.

The CDR3 protein is CGTSVTTDTQYF. The CDR3 bases are TGTGGGACTAGCGTGACCACAGATACGCAGTATTTT. The gene calls are TRBV28 and TRBJ2-3, with 9 bases identical to TRBD2. From germline, CDR1 is MDHEN and CDR2 SYDVKM. The CDR3 is made up of 12 amino acids. Together with reference TRBV28 and TRBJ2-3, the CDR3 gives the full variable domain: DVKVTQSSRYLVKRTGEKVFLECVQDMDHENMFWYRQDPGLGLRLIYFSYDVKMKEKGDIPEGYSVSREKKERFSLILESASTNQTSMYLCGTSVTTDTQYFGPGTRLTVL.